The 17 T cell receptor beta chains given below trace back to one sample, sequenced in a study of cytomegalovirus exposure and HLA in healthy donors. Researchers ran the PCR with 60 Vbeta and 13 Jbeta primers. Generated by immunoSEQ multiplex PCR, the TCRdb table keeps only in-frame clones and is missing some. The profile shows about 170,000 clones, approximately 88% of them singletons. Sequencing was carried out using PBMCs. The origin of the receptors is a boy between 2 and 10 years old in good health and CMV-seronegative.

The chain uses TRBV23-1 and TRBJ2-2; 9 nucleotides align to TRBD1. TRBV23-1 is filed as an ORF, its function uncertain. This CDR3 spans 16 amino acids. V was pared by 4 bases and J by 6 bases, with 9 bases of the junction left unmatched. DNA of the CDR3: TGCGCCAGCAGTCCCCGGGACAGGGTGAGATCCGGGGAGCTGTTTTTT. Encoded protein: CASSPRDRVRSGELFF.

As to this clone: Other DNA sequences in the sample encode the same CDR3. This rearrangement joins TRBV6-5 to TRBJ1-5; no definite D call. CDR1 is MNHEY and CDR2 is SVGAGI in the germline V gene. V shed 8 bases and J shed 2 bases, with 7 bases lying between them. This CDR3 comprises 12 residues. CDR3 nucleotide sequence: TGTGCCAGCCGAACTGGCAATCAGCCCCAGCATTTT. Translated, it gives CASRTGNQPQHF.

This chain connects TRBV5-8 to TRBJ1-2, with D maybe TRBD1 (5 bases). With 7 bases removed from V and 4 bases from J, the gap between germline ends came to 8 bases. CDR1 is SGHTS, CDR2 YDEGEE, per germline. The CDR3 loop spans 11 amino acids. CDR3 DNA: TGTGCCAGCGAAACAGGCTATGGCTACACCTTC. Translation: CASETGYGYTF.

The rearrangement joins TRBV5-1 to TRBJ1-2; weak D call: TRBD1 (6 bases). CDR1 and CDR2 (germline): SGHRS, YFSETQ. The CDR3 totals 14 residues. The V end lost 2 bases, the J end lost 0 bases, and 8 bases lay between the germline ends. For the CDR3, the DNA is TGCGCCAGCAGCTTCAGGGGCCCTAACTATGGCTACACCTTC. It yields the protein CASSFRGPNYGYTF.

This clone came up a few times. The chain uses TRBV2 and TRBJ2-2; the match to TRBD1 covers 8 bases. With 6 bases clipped from V and 2 bases from J, the junction kept 2 bases outside the gene matches. The CDR3 is made up of 14 amino acids. Germline CDR1 reads SNHLY; CDR2 reads FYNNEI. This CDR3 is CASRGQDNTGELFF. CDR3 in DNA: TGTGCCAGCAGGGGACAGGATAACACCGGGGAGCTGTTTTTT.

This chain links TRBV11-3 with TRBJ2-3; D not resolved. Trimming took 4 bases from V and 2 from J, leaving 7 bases between them. CDR3 length: 13 amino acids. Germline V gene sequence: CDR1 SGHNT, CDR2 YENEEA. CDR3 coding DNA: TGTGCCAGCAGCTCCATTTTCACAGATACGCAGTATTTT. Amino acids: CASSSIFTDTQYF.

The CDR3 nucleotides are TGTGCCAGTAGTGGGCGGGGGCTGGGTGAAGCTTTCTTT. As protein: CASSGRGLGEAFF. The V gene is TRBV19, the J gene TRBJ1-1; maybe TRBD1 (6 bases). Per germline, CDR1 LNHDA and CDR2 SQIVND (reference sequence). Trimming cost V 5 bases and J 7 bases, with 14 bases left between them. The CDR3 contains 13 residues.

The J gene is TRBJ2-5, the V gene TRBV29-1; D unresolved. Trimming took off 4 bases at V and 1 base at J, with 13 bases between the two ends. The germline V gene encodes CDR1 SQVTM and CDR2 ANQGSEA. The length of the CDR3 is 14 residues. The CDR3 nucleotides are TGCAGCGTTGGATTGGTGCAGTTCCAAGAGACCCAGTACTTC. Protein sequence: CSVGLVQFQETQYF.

This clone was detected a few times. The V call is TRBV6-5, the J call TRBJ1-2; the D gene is possibly TRBD1 (5 bases). CDR3 length equals 13 residues. V lost 6 bases to trimming and J lost 6 bases, with 14 bases between them. CDR1 and CDR2 from the germline V gene are MNHEY and SVGAGI. The CDR3 DNA sequence: TGTGCCAGCAGCAACGGGGGACGTCATGGCTACACCTTC. Translated: CASSNGGRHGYTF.

This clone was detected a few times. The rearrangement links TRBV19 to TRBJ1-1; TRBD1 aligns across 12 bases. Germline V gene sequence: CDR1 LNHDA, CDR2 SQIVND (reference sequence). The CDR3 is 14 residues long. Trimming at V came to 6 bases and at J to 8 bases, leaving 7 bases not matched to a gene. For the CDR3, the DNA is TGTGCCAGTAGGACGGGACAGGGGGCTTACGAAGCTTTCTTT. This encodes CASRTGQGAYEAFF.

This clone has a single count. The CDR3 nucleotides read TGTGCCAGCACCGGCAGCGGCAATCAGCCCCAGCATTTT. This gives the protein CASTGSGNQPQHF. The rearrangement uses TRBV6-1 and TRBJ1-5; D is unclear. Germline CDR1 reads MNHNS; CDR2 reads SASEGT. Trimming pared 7 bases from V and 2 bases from J, leaving 9 bases between. This CDR3 spans 13 amino acids.

In this sample, this clone turned up a few times. The V call is TRBV6-9, the J call TRBJ1-1; D gene unclear. Germline V lookup: CDR1 MNHGY, CDR2 SVAAGI. The length of the CDR3 is 14 residues. V was cut by 8 bases and J by 2 bases, with 15 bases left in between. As DNA, the CDR3 is TGTGCCAGCGGCCTTGGAGAGTTTAACACTGAAGCTTTCTTT. Translated, it gives CASGLGEFNTEAFF.

The rearrangement links TRBV18 to TRBJ1-1; D is perhaps TRBD1 (5 bases). The CDR3 has 12 amino acids. The germline V and J ends were trimmed by 5 bases and 8 bases, with 12 bases remaining between them. The germline V gene has CDR1 KGHSH and CDR2 LQKENI. This chain's CDR3 is CASSRTEGEAFF. CDR3 DNA sequence: TGTGCCAGCTCAAGGACGGAGGGGGAAGCTTTCTTT.

This chain links TRBV5-1 with TRBJ1-2, with no clear D. CDR1 SGHRS and CDR2 YFSETQ come from the germline V gene. This CDR3 comprises 13 residues. The germline V and J ends were trimmed by 0 bases and 8 bases, with 11 bases remaining between them. The CDR3 nucleotides are TGCGCCAGCAGCTTGGAGTCCGGGGTCGGCTACACCTTC. Its protein product is CASSLESGVGYTF.

The chain couples TRBV5-4 to TRBJ1-1, with a weak D call TRBD1 (5 bases). Germline CDR1 reads SGHNT; CDR2 reads YYREEE (reference sequence). The V end lost 2 bases, the J end lost 4 bases, and 15 bases lay between the germline ends. CDR3 size: 15 residues. The CDR3 DNA reads as TGTGCCAGCAGCTTCCTTTCTGTTGGGGCCACTGAAGCTTTCTTT. This codes for CASSFLSVGATEAFF.

The genes are TRBV5-1 and TRBJ2-5; D is possibly TRBD1 (5 bases). Trimming took off 1 base at V and 1 base at J, with 8 bases between the two ends. The V gene's germline CDR1 is SGHRS and CDR2 YFSETQ. The CDR3 covers 14 residues. DNA of the CDR3: TGCGCCAGCAGCTTGAACAGGTTCCAAGAGACCCAGTACTTC. Residues: CASSLNRFQETQYF.

This sequence joins TRBV4-2 and TRBJ2-1; D remains unclear. The V end was cut by 0 bases, the J end by 1 base, with 7 bases between. The CDR3 consists of 15 residues. Germline V CDR1 and CDR2: LGHNA, YNFKEQ. The CDR3 protein is CASSQEKTSYNEQFF. The CDR3 nucleotides are TGTGCCAGCAGCCAAGAGAAGACTTCCTACAATGAGCAGTTCTTC.